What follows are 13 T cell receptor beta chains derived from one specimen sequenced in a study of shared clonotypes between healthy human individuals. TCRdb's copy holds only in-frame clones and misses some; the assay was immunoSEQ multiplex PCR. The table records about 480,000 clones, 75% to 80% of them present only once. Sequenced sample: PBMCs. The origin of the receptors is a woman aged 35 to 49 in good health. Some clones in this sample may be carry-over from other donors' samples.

In DNA form, the CDR3 reads TGCGCCAGCAGCTTGTATGTGCGGGGCAACAGTGGCTACACCTTC. It yields the protein CASSLYVRGNSGYTF. The chain recombines TRBV5-1 with TRBJ1-2; D perhaps matches TRBD1 (5 bases). CDR3 size: 15 residues. CDR1 SGHRS and CDR2 YFSETQ come from the germline V gene. Trimming shortened V by 1 base and J by 7 bases, and 17 bases separated the two germline ends. Full variable domain (remainder filled in from reference TRBV5-1 and TRBJ1-2): KAGVTQTPRYLIKTRGQQVTLSCSPISGHRSVSWYQQTPGQGLQFLFEYFSETQRNKGNFPGRFSGRQFSNSRSEMNVSTLELGDSALYLCASSLYVRGNSGYTFGSGTRLTVV.

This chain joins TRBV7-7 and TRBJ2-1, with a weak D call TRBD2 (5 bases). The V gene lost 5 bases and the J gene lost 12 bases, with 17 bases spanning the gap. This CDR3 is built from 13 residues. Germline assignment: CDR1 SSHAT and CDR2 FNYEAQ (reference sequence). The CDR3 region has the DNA TGTGCCAGCAGCAATGGGGAGTCCCGGAGGCAGTTCTTC. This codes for CASSNGESRRQFF.

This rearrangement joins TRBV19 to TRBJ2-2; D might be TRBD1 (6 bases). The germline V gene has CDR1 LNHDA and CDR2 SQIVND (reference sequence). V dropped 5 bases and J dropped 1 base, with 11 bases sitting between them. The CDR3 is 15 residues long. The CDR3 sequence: CASSLGHLNTGELFF. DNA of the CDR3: TGTGCCAGTAGTTTGGGACATCTGAACACCGGGGAGCTGTTTTTT.

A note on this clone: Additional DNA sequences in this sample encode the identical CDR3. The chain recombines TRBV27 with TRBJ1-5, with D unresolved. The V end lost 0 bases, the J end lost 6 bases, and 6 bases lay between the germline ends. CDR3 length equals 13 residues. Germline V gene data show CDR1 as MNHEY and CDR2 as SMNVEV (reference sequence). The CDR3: CASSLSGFQPQHF. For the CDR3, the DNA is TGTGCCAGCAGTTTATCAGGGTTTCAGCCCCAGCATTTT.

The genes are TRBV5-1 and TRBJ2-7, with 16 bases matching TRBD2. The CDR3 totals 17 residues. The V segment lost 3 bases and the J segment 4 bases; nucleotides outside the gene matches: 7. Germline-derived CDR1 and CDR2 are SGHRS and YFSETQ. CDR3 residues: CASSSGTSGRVSYEQYF. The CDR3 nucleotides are TGCGCCAGCAGCTCCGGGACTAGCGGGAGGGTTTCGTACGAGCAGTACTTC.

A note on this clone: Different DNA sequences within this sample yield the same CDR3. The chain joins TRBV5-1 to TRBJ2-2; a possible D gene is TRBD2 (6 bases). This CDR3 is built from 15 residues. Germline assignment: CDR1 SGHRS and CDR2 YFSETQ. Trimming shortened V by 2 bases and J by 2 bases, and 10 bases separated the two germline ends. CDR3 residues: CASSLGEVNTGELFF. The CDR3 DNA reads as TGCGCCAGCAGCTTAGGGGAGGTAAACACCGGGGAGCTGTTTTTT.

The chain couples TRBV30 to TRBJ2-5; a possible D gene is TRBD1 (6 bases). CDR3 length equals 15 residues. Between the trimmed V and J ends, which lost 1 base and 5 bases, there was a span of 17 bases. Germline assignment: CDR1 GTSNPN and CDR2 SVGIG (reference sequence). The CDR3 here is CAWSATSGVRETQYF. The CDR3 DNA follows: TGTGCCTGGAGTGCCACCTCAGGGGTTCGGGAGACCCAGTACTTC.

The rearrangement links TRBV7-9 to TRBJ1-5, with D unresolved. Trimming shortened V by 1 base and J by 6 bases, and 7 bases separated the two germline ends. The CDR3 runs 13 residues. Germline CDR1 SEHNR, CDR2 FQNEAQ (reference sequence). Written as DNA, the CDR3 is TGTGCCAGCAGCTTAGGCCCGAGTCAGCCCCAGCATTTT. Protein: CASSLGPSQPQHF. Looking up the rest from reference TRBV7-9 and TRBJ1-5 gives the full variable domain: DTGVSQNPRHKITKRGQNVTFRCDPISEHNRLYWYRQTLGQGPEFLTYFQNEAQLEKSRLLSDRFSAERPKGSFSTLEIQRTEQGDSAMYLCASSLGPSQPQHFGDGTRLSIL.

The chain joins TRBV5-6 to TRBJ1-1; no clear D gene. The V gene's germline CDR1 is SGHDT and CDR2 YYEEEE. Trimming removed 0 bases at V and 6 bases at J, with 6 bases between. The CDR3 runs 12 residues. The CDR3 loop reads CASSLVTSEAFF. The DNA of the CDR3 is TGTGCCAGCAGCTTGGTCACCTCTGAAGCTTTCTTT.

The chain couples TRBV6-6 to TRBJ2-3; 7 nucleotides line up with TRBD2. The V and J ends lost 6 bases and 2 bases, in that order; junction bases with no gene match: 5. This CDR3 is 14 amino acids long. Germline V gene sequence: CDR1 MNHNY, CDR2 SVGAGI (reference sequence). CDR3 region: CASRPGLTTDTQYF. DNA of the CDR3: TGTGCCAGCAGGCCGGGACTAACCACAGATACGCAGTATTTT.

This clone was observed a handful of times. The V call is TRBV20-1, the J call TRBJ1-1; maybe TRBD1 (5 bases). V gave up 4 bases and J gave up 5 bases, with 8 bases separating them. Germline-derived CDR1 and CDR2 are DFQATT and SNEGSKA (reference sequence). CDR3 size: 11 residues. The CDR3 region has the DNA TGCAGTGCTATTAAGGGGACTGAAGCTTTCTTT. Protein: CSAIKGTEAFF.

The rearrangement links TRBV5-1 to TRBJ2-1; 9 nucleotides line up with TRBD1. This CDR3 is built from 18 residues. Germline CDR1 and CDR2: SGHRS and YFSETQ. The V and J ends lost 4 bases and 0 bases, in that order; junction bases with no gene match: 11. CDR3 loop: CASSLTTQTGGSYNEQFF. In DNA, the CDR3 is TGCGCCAGCAGCCTTACCACTCAGACAGGGGGCTCCTACAATGAGCAGTTCTTC. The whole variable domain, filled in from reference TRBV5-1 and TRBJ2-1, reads KAGVTQTPRYLIKTRGQQVTLSCSPISGHRSVSWYQQTPGQGLQFLFEYFSETQRNKGNFPGRFSGRQFSNSRSEMNVSTLELGDSALYLCASSLTTQTGGSYNEQFFGPGTRLTVL.

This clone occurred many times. The CDR3: CASSPREGLSSGNTIYF. CDR3 bases: TGTGCCAGCAGCCCCAGAGAGGGGCTGAGCTCTGGAAACACCATATATTTT. The gene calls are TRBV11-2 and TRBJ1-3, with D possibly being TRBD1 (5 bases). Germline CDR1 and CDR2: SGHAT and FQNNGV. V lost 5 bases, J lost 0 bases, and 17 bases lay in between. This CDR3 comprises 17 residues.